These 30 T cell receptor beta chains came from one sample sequenced in a study of CD8+CD57+ T cells in acquired aplastic anemia. The template used for profiling TCR beta VDJ and CDR3 was genomic DNA. TCRdb re-analysed the reads in MiXCR, keeping a single row per CDR3 protein. The sample has under 500,000 distinct CDR3 sequences; around 30% are singletons. All sequencing subjects had displayed CD8+CD57+ cell expansion on flow cytometry. Sequences were obtained from sorted CD4+, CD8+, or CD8+CD57+ T cells (not recorded which) from PBMCs. The source is a human donor with aplastic anemia.

The sample holds a few counts of this clonotype. J is TRBJ2-7 and V is TRBV25-1, with 9 positions matching TRBD2. J lost 4 bases, V lost 6 bases, and 10 bases had no gene match. Germline V CDR1 and CDR2: MGHDK, SYGVNS. This CDR3 contains 15 residues. The CDR3: CASSQDRLAAYEQYF. The CDR3 coding sequence is TGTGCCAGCAGCCAAGATCGACTAGCGGCATACGAGCAGTACTTC.

Remarks on this clonotype: Sequence at one end of the junction differs from germline and may be a read error. This chain uses TRBV14 with TRBJ2-3; D gene uncertain. This CDR3 has 16 residues. Germline V gene data show CDR1 as SGHDN and CDR2 as FVKESK. The CDR3: CASSQDSGLVTDPQYF. CDR3 nucleotides: TGTGCCAGCAGCCAAGACTCCGGGTTGGTCACAGATCCGCAGTATTTT.

This clonotype has at least ten counts. The chain has TRBV15 and TRBJ1-6; D is perhaps TRBD1 (5 bases). V was shortened by 0 bases and J by 7 bases, with 10 bases between the two germline ends. The CDR3 sequence is 15 residues long. Per germline, CDR1 LNHNV and CDR2 YYDKDF (reference sequence). In DNA form, the CDR3 reads TGTGCCACCAGCAGAGATCCGGGGGACAATTCACCCCTCCACTTT. This sequence encodes CATSRDPGDNSPLHF.

This chain joins TRBV15 and TRBJ2-2; tentatively, D is TRBD1 (7 bases). V gave up 6 bases and J gave up 4 bases, with 12 bases separating them. The length of the CDR3 is 14 residues. Germline V gives CDR1 LNHNV, CDR2 YYDKDF (reference sequence). This CDR3 is CATRDYRGTGELFF. The CDR3 region has the DNA TGTGCCACCAGGGACTACAGGGGCACCGGGGAGCTGTTTTTT.

V and J are TRBV15 and TRBJ2-7, with D possibly TRBD1 on 6 matching bases. The CDR3 loop spans 15 amino acids. Germline V lookup: CDR1 LNHNV, CDR2 YYDKDF (reference sequence). Trimming pared 4 bases from V and 4 bases from J, leaving 17 bases between. CDR3 region: CATSTYGTQSYEQYF. In nucleotides, the CDR3 is TGTGCCACCAGCACCTACGGGACACAAAGTTACGAGCAGTACTTC.

This clonotype has a count of ten or more. The chain has TRBV20-1 and TRBJ1-2; D is possibly TRBD1 (6 bases). Germline-derived CDR1 and CDR2 are DFQATT and SNEGSKA (reference sequence). Between the trimmed V and J ends, which lost 6 bases and 6 bases, there was a span of 17 bases. This CDR3 is 13 amino acids long. Written as DNA, the CDR3 is TGCAGTGCGAGTACAGGGTTTCGAAATGGCTACACCTTC. Translation gives CSASTGFRNGYTF.

This clonotype turned up a few times. A clone one base away is much larger, so this may be a read error. The chain combines TRBV24-1 with TRBJ1-2; D uncertain. This CDR3 region has 16 residues. The germline V gene has CDR1 KGHDR and CDR2 SFDVKD. The CDR3 loop reads CATSANLTDENYGHTF. The CDR3 DNA is TGTGCCACCAGTGCAAATTTAACAGACGAAAACTATGGCCACACCTTC.

The chain links TRBV20-1 to TRBJ1-3, with a tentative D call TRBD1 (5 bases). This CDR3 comprises 15 residues. V lost 0 bases and J lost 9, with 18 bases in between. The germline gives CDR1 DFQATT, CDR2 SNEGSKA (reference sequence). The CDR3 nucleotides read TGCAGTGCTAGAGATGGGGAGGACAATATTGGCACCATATATTTT. Its protein product is CSARDGEDNIGTIYF.

This clonotype was picked up a small number of times. The chain uses TRBV11-2 and TRBJ2-4, with 8 bases aligning to TRBD2. Germline trimming cut 1 base from V and 7 bases from J; bases unmatched to any gene: 3. Germline assignment: CDR1 SGHAT and CDR2 FQNNGV. CDR3 size: 14 residues. The chain's CDR3 is CASSLVSGANIQYF. The CDR3 DNA is TGTGCCAGCAGCTTAGTTAGCGGGGCGAACATTCAGTACTTC.

The CDR3 loop reads CSPKRGDGELFF. For the CDR3, the DNA is TGCAGTCCCAAGCGGGGGGACGGGGAGCTGTTTTTT. The V call is TRBV20-1, the J call TRBJ2-2; 9 positions agree with TRBD2. Germline-derived CDR1 and CDR2 are DFQATT and SNEGSKA (reference sequence). CDR3 size: 12 residues. V trimming: 8 bases; J trimming: 7 bases; junction bases outside the gene matches: 5.

A note on this clonotype: At one end the junction does not follow the germline gene, possibly because of a read error. CDR3 in DNA: TGTGCCAGCACTTCGGGGGTGGAAGCGGATGGCCACACCTTC. This sequence encodes CASTSGVEADGHTF. The chain links TRBV12-3 or TRBV12-4 to TRBJ1-2; D possibly corresponds to TRBD1 (5 bases). The CDR3 spans 14 residues.

The V call is TRBV29-1, the J call TRBJ2-6, with a possible D match to TRBD2 (5 bases). Trimming cost V 3 bases and J 10 bases, with 7 bases left between them. Germline V gene sequence: CDR1 SQVTM, CDR2 ANQGSEA. The CDR3 spans 11 residues. CDR3 region: CSVDRGNVLTF. In DNA form, the CDR3 reads TGCAGCGTTGATAGAGGGAACGTCCTGACTTTC.

Turning to this clonotype: Sequence at one end of the junction differs from germline and may be a read error. The chain employs TRBV7-7 and TRBJ2-2; D not resolved. CDR3 length equals 12 residues. Germline loops: CDR1 SSHAT, CDR2 FNYEAQ (reference sequence). CDR3 in amino acids: CASSPRAGELFF. CDR3 sequence (DNA): TGTGCTAGCAGCCCCCGGGCCGGGGAGCTGTTTTTT.

This clonotype was detected ten times or more. The chain carries TRBV25-1 and TRBJ2-6; D call uncertain. Germline V CDR1 and CDR2: MGHDK, SYGVNS. The CDR3 runs 13 residues. V was trimmed by 8 bases and J by 2 bases, leaving 7 bases between them. Here the CDR3 reads CASQATGANVLTF. The CDR3, as DNA: TGTGCCAGCCAAGCTACTGGGGCCAACGTCCTGACTTTC. The full variable domain, its missing parts supplied by reference TRBV25-1 and TRBJ2-6, is EADIYQTPRYLVIGTGKKITLECSQTMGHDKMYWYQQDPGMELHLIHYSYGVNSTEKGDLSSESTVSRIRTEHFPLTLESARPSHTSQYLCASQATGANVLTFGAGSRLTVL.

This clonotype was seen at least ten times. V usage is TRBV2 and J usage is TRBJ2-7, with 8 bases lining up with TRBD1. Germline CDR1 and CDR2: SNHLY and FYNNEI. The trim removed 4 bases at V and 7 bases at J, leaving 3 bases unmatched. The CDR3 is 12 residues long. Here the CDR3 DNA reads TGTGCCAGCAGTGGACAGGGGCGAGAGCAGTACTTC. Protein: CASSGQGREQYF.

The CDR3 is CSATTPGNGGIEAFF. CDR3 DNA sequence: TGCAGTGCTACAACCCCGGGAAATGGGGGTATTGAAGCTTTCTTT. The rearrangement joins TRBV20-1 to TRBJ1-1, with D possibly matching TRBD1 (5 bases). V lost 4 bases and J 7 bases, leaving 22 bases between the germline ends. The CDR3 consists of 15 residues. Germline V lookup: CDR1 DFQATT, CDR2 SNEGSKA (reference sequence).

This rearrangement joins TRBV5-1 to TRBJ2-5, with D unresolved. This CDR3 is 13 amino acids long. V was shortened by 2 bases and J by 1 base, with 6 bases between the two germline ends. Germline loops: CDR1 SGHRS, CDR2 YFSETQ. The CDR3 region has the DNA TGCGCCAGCAGCTTTGCCTCCCAAGAGACCCAGTACTTC. Amino acid sequence: CASSFASQETQYF.

This clonotype was seen at least ten times. The junction does not match germline at one end; this may be a read error. The chain joins TRBV6-1 to TRBJ1-6, with D perhaps TRBD1 (6 bases). Germline V gene sequence: CDR1 MNHNS, CDR2 SASEGT. The CDR3 runs 12 residues. The CDR3 loop is CASRGSNSPLHF. CDR3 nucleotides: TGCGCCAGCAGGGGCTCGAATTCACCCCTCCACTTT.

This clonotype occurred many times. The chain links TRBV24-1 to TRBJ2-3; tentative D call: TRBD2 (6 bases). The CDR3 has 14 amino acids. The V gene lost 7 bases and the J gene lost 1 base, with 11 bases spanning the gap. From germline, CDR1 is KGHDR and CDR2 SFDVKD. The CDR3 loop is CATSTGTGTDTQYF. CDR3 DNA: TGTGCCACCAGCACCGGGACTGGCACAGATACGCAGTATTTT.

This chain uses TRBV30 with TRBJ1-6; TRBD1 aligns across 10 bases. V dropped 1 base and J dropped 13; count of bases not matched to a gene: 10. The germline V gene encodes CDR1 GTSNPN and CDR2 SVGIG (reference sequence). CDR3 length: 15 residues. DNA for the CDR3: TGTGCCTGGAGTGAGGCCGGGACAGGGGAACTCCCCCTCCACTTT. Residues: CAWSEAGTGELPLHF.

Note on this clonotype: The junction shows a germline mismatch at one end, possibly a read error. The rearrangement uses TRBV10-1 and TRBJ2-1; possibly TRBD1 or TRBD2 for D (5 bases each). The length of the CDR3 is 17 residues. Per germline, CDR1 WNHNN and CDR2 SYGVQD (reference sequence). As DNA, the CDR3 is TGTGCCAGCAGTTACTCGATCTTGTGGGGGTCCTACAATGAGCAGTTCTTC. Translation gives CASSYSILWGSYNEQFF.

V gene TRBV25-1 combines with J gene TRBJ1-1, with 8 bases aligning to TRBD1. The CDR3 has 17 amino acids. CDR1 and CDR2 (germline): MGHDK, SYGVNS. V dropped 3 bases and J dropped 5; count of bases not matched to a gene: 14. The CDR3: CASSEAGTGGMGTEAFF. CDR3 nucleotide sequence: TGTGCCAGCAGTGAGGCCGGGACAGGAGGCATGGGAACTGAAGCTTTCTTT.

This clonotype has only a few counts. V gene TRBV4-2 combines with J gene TRBJ1-1; D unresolved. Germline CDR1 LGHNA, CDR2 YNFKEQ. Trimming stripped 0 bases from V and 4 bases from J, with 12 bases between. This CDR3 region has 15 residues. CDR3 sequence: CASSQEGSAGTEAFF. In DNA, the CDR3 is TGTGCCAGCAGCCAAGAGGGCAGTGCGGGCACTGAAGCTTTCTTT.

This clonotype occurred many times. The chain has TRBV20-1 and TRBJ1-6; D is ambiguous. This CDR3 has 13 residues. Trimming removed 2 bases at V and 4 bases at J, with 6 bases between. Germline lookup yields CDR1 DFQATT and CDR2 SNEGSKA (reference sequence). DNA of the CDR3: TGCAGTGCTAGACGGCAGTATAATTCACCCCTCCACTTT. Translating gives CSARRQYNSPLHF.

The V call is TRBV5-1, the J call TRBJ2-1; D perhaps matches TRBD2 (6 bases). CDR1 is SGHRS, CDR2 YFSETQ, per germline. V dropped 0 bases and J dropped 7 bases, with 11 bases sitting between them. The CDR3 contains 14 residues. CDR3 coding DNA: TGCGCCAGCAGCTTGGCCGGGACTGCGAATGAGCAGTTCTTC. This codes for CASSLAGTANEQFF.

This clonotype appeared once. This chain connects TRBV5-6 to TRBJ1-2; D unresolved. Germline CDR1 SGHDT, CDR2 YYEEEE. V dropped 0 bases and J dropped 6 bases, with 9 bases sitting between them. This CDR3 is 13 amino acids long. The CDR3 region has the DNA TGTGCCAGCAGCTTGGTAGTAGGAGATGGCTACACCTTC. This translates into CASSLVVGDGYTF.

This clonotype was observed at least ten times. The chain recombines TRBV20-1 with TRBJ1-2, with D hard to call. Germline loops: CDR1 DFQATT, CDR2 SNEGSKA (reference sequence). Trimming shortened V by 5 bases and J by 3 bases, and 19 bases separated the two germline ends. CDR3 length: 15 residues. CDR3 sequence (DNA): TGCAGTGCTCCCGTACACAACAATCGGGACTATGGCTACACCTTC. The encoded protein is CSAPVHNNRDYGYTF.

The chain joins TRBV10-2 to TRBJ2-7; 7 positions match TRBD2. The germline gives CDR1 WSHSY, CDR2 SAAADI. The CDR3 sequence is 13 residues long. With V trimmed by 0 bases and J by 5 bases, 1 base remained unmatched. CDR3 DNA: TGCGCCAGCAGTGAGTCTGGGGGGGACGAGCAGTACTTC. This translates into CASSESGGDEQYF.

As concerns this clonotype: A read error may be the cause here, since a much bigger clone is one base away. The CDR3 DNA is TGTGCCAGCAGTTTATGGCAGTATAATCCACCCCTCCACTTT. The encoded protein is CASSLWQYNPPLHF. V and J are TRBV27 and TRBJ1-6; D is unresolved. This CDR3 is 14 amino acids long. The V gene's germline CDR1 is MNHEY and CDR2 SMNVEV (reference sequence).

Ten or more counts support this clonotype. The genes are TRBV7-9 and TRBJ1-5, with D uncertain. There are 13 residues in the CDR3. The germline CDR1 and CDR2 sequences are SEHNR and FQNEAQ (reference sequence). The V end was cut by 3 bases, the J end by 1 base, with 4 bases between. CDR3 in DNA: TGTGCCAGCAGCTTTATGAGCAATCAGCCCCAGCATTTT. The encoded protein is CASSFMSNQPQHF.